This T cell receptor beta chain was observed in a study of CD8 T cells in ankylosing spondylitis. Overall study results and limits: Reports of some motif variants in reactive arthritis synovial fluid and blood predate this one. The study identified a TCR beta motif of seven or eight highly homologous variants that appeared characteristic of ankylosing spondylitis blood.

In making TCR beta libraries, quantitative 5'-RACE with molecular barcodes was used. TCRdb re-called the 5' RACE reads with MiXCR, one entry per CDR3 protein. The sample records hundreds of thousands of distinct CDR3 sequences, 12% being singletons. In the case of this clonotype: Its antigen is currently unknown.

Germline CDR1 and CDR2: MNHEY and SVGAGI. V gave up 4 bases and J gave up 3 bases, with 9 bases separating them. This CDR3 has 13 residues. Sequencing was carried out using blood, either unsorted or a sorted T cell fraction (not recorded which). The clonotype comes from a male donor with ankylosing spondylitis. This chain joins TRBV6-5 and TRBJ1-1; perhaps TRBD1 as D (6 bases). CDR3 sequence (DNA): TGTGCCAGCAGTTCAGGGGAGGACACTGAAGCTTTCTTT. It is translated as CASSSGEDTEAFF.